These 3 T cell receptor beta chains were all obtained from the same sample, sequenced in a study of blood T cell repertoires in COVID-19. The table came from immunoSEQ multiplex PCR; TCRdb's copy has only in-frame clones and leaves some out. The sample lists tens of thousands of clones, about 88% occurring once. The sample consisted of PBMCs or T cells enriched from blood (not recorded which). Receptor source: a woman aged 45 to 65 who had recovered from COVID-19.

This sequence joins TRBV24-1 and TRBJ1-5; D is ambiguous. The germline V gene has CDR1 KGHDR and CDR2 SFDVKD. The V end lost 0 bases, the J end lost 2 bases, and 16 bases lay between the germline ends. There are 18 residues in the CDR3. Here the CDR3 reads CATSDLSGVEAGNQPQHF. In DNA, the CDR3 is TGTGCCACCAGTGATTTGAGCGGGGTGGAGGCTGGCAATCAGCCCCAGCATTTT.

The chain is built from TRBV13 and TRBJ2-1, with D possibly matching TRBD2 (5 bases). The CDR3 has 14 amino acids. The V gene lost 5 bases and the J gene lost 12 bases, with 20 bases spanning the gap. Germline V gene lookup returns CDR1 PRHDT and CDR2 FYEKMQ (reference sequence). The CDR3 sequence is CASSTYNPTTLQFF. DNA of the CDR3: TGTGCCAGCAGCACTTATAATCCGACTACTTTGCAGTTCTTC.

In its sample, this clone was seen once. This chain uses TRBV5-1 with TRBJ2-5; 8 positions agree with TRBD2. The CDR3 is made up of 15 amino acids. Per germline, CDR1 SGHRS and CDR2 YFSETQ. After removal of 4 bases from V and 5 bases from J, the junction contained 10 bases not matched to a gene. CDR3 in DNA: TGCGCCAGCAGCCCTATCACGGGAGGGGATGAGACCCAGTACTTC. Its protein is CASSPITGGDETQYF.